The present entry profiles one TCR beta chain with its context. Its specificity is unknown. The PCR made use of 60 Vbeta and 13 Jbeta primers. Sequenced by immunoSEQ multiplex PCR; TCRdb stores in-frame clones only, minus some. In total, the table holds 100,000 to 150,000 clones. This sample is drawn from a study of cytomegalovirus exposure and HLA in healthy donors. Findings and limits, study-wide: In an earlier analysis, most TCR beta V segments were productive about 87% or about 30% of the time.

The clonotype was recovered from a woman aged 40 to 50 in good health and CMV-seronegative. Sequencing was done on a sample of PBMCs.

CDR3 sequence (DNA): TGTGCCAGCAACAGGGACAGGGGATTATGGCAGCCCCAGCATTTT. It translates to CASNRDRGLWQPQHF. This chain joins TRBV28 and TRBJ1-5; 10 bases match TRBD1. V lost 7 bases and J lost 7; bases outside the gene matches: 10. Germline CDR1 reads MDHEN; CDR2 reads SYDVKM. This CDR3 is built from 15 residues.